The 19 T cell receptor beta chains reported below all come from one sample, sequenced in a study of blood T cell repertoires in COVID-19. Assay used: immunoSEQ multiplex PCR; TCRdb lists only in-frame clones, some missing. Of roughly 300,000 clones in the sample, about 89% were seen once. The specimen was peripheral blood. These receptors were collected from a woman in her 50s who had recovered from COVID-19.

The V and J genes are TRBV28 and TRBJ2-2, with TRBD1 identical over 9 bases. The length of the CDR3 is 16 residues. The germline V gene encodes CDR1 MDHEN and CDR2 SYDVKM. The trim removed 5 bases at V and 4 bases at J, leaving 8 bases unmatched. The CDR3 spells CASSLSQGAGTGELFF. CDR3 bases: TGTGCCAGCAGTCTGTCACAGGGGGCGGGCACCGGGGAGCTGTTTTTT.

The chain employs TRBV15 and TRBJ2-5; D gene unclear. Germline V gene data show CDR1 as LNHNV and CDR2 as YYDKDF (reference sequence). This CDR3 spans 14 amino acids. With 0 bases removed from V and 1 base from J, the gap between germline ends came to 6 bases. CDR3 DNA: TGTGCCACCAGCAGAGATACGGGCCAAGAGACCCAGTACTTC. It yields the protein CATSRDTGQETQYF.

This chain joins TRBV11-2 and TRBJ1-2; D gene unclear. The CDR3 is made up of 15 amino acids. Trimming removed 5 bases at V and 3 bases at J, with 16 bases between. Germline values: CDR1 SGHAT, CDR2 FQNNGV. CDR3: CASSTPRGTDYGYTF. DNA of the CDR3: TGTGCCAGCAGCACACCTCGAGGAACTGACTATGGCTACACCTTC.

This sequence joins TRBV6-2 or TRBV6-3 and TRBJ2-3; 10 nucleotides line up with TRBD1. Germline V gene data show CDR1 as MNHEY and CDR2 as SVGEGT. The J segment lost 1 base and the V segment lost 2 bases, leaving 0 bases of the junction unmatched. This CDR3 is built from 15 residues. The CDR3 protein is CASSYGTGGTDTQYF. Here the CDR3 DNA reads TGTGCCAGCAGTTACGGGACAGGGGGCACAGATACGCAGTATTTT.

The chain is built from TRBV30 and TRBJ2-2; possible D gene TRBD2, 5 bases. The CDR3 sequence is 15 residues long. CDR1 and CDR2 (germline): GTSNPN, SVGIG (reference sequence). V dropped 2 bases and J dropped 0 bases, with 10 bases sitting between them. In DNA form, the CDR3 reads TGTGCCTGGAGTCTAGCAGGAGCGAACACCGGGGAGCTGTTTTTT. Translated: CAWSLAGANTGELFF.

The chain employs TRBV9 and TRBJ1-1; D might be TRBD1 (5 bases). The CDR3 contains 14 residues. The germline CDR1 and CDR2 sequences are SGDLS and YYNGEE. Trimming removed 3 bases at V and 4 bases at J, with 13 bases between. CDR3 sequence: CASSEGPLGTEAFF. The CDR3 region has the DNA TGTGCCAGCAGCGAGGGGCCCCTTGGCACTGAAGCTTTCTTT.

V is TRBV5-1 and J is TRBJ1-1; 8 positions match TRBD1. Trimming cost V 6 bases and J 4 bases; bases outside gene matches: 17. Germline lookup yields CDR1 SGHRS and CDR2 YFSETQ. The CDR3 is 17 residues long. CDR3 nucleotides: TGCGCCAGCAACCTCAACCCAGGGGGCGGCAGGGCCACTGAAGCTTTCTTT. This codes for CASNLNPGGGRATEAFF.

This clone was seen more than once but under ten times. The chain has TRBV29-1 and TRBJ2-1; tentative D call: TRBD2 (6 bases). Germline CDR1 and CDR2: SQVTM and ANQGSEA. Trimming stripped 1 base from V and 8 bases from J, with 15 bases between. The CDR3 is made up of 14 amino acids. The DNA of the CDR3 is TGCAGCGTTGAAGTGTCGGGAGCCGTGGATGAGCAGTTCTTC. Translated: CSVEVSGAVDEQFF.

To note about this clone: The sample contains more than one DNA sequence encoding this CDR3. The chain combines TRBV5-6 with TRBJ2-3; 11 bases line up with TRBD2. This CDR3 is 16 amino acids long. Germline V CDR1 and CDR2: SGHDT, YYEEEE. Losses at the gene ends were 1 base for V and 4 bases for J; bases not matched to a gene: 5. The CDR3 bases are TGTGCCAGCAGCTTGTTAGCTAGCGGGGGGCCAGATACGCAGTATTTT. Translating gives CASSLLASGGPDTQYF.

The CDR3 sequence: CASSYGQSYEQYF. CDR3 DNA: TGTGCCAGCAGTTACGGACAGTCCTACGAGCAGTACTTC. The chain couples TRBV6-2 or TRBV6-3 to TRBJ2-7, with a tentative D call TRBD1 (6 bases). CDR3 length equals 13 residues. V lost 2 bases, J lost 1 base, and 6 bases lay in between. Germline V lookup: CDR1 MNHEY, CDR2 SVGEGT.

The chain has TRBV9 and TRBJ1-2; no clear D gene. The germline V and J ends were trimmed by 0 bases and 5 bases, with 14 bases remaining between them. This CDR3 has 15 residues. Per germline, CDR1 SGDLS and CDR2 YYNGEE. In DNA form, the CDR3 reads TGTGCCAGCAGCGTAGGGGTCGAGGTGGGTTATGGCTACACCTTC. Amino acids: CASSVGVEVGYGYTF.

On this clone itself: Other nucleotide sequences from this sample produce the same CDR3. The rearrangement joins TRBV6-2 or TRBV6-3 to TRBJ1-1; D is possibly TRBD1 (6 bases). CDR1 MNHEY and CDR2 SVGEGT come from the germline V gene. This CDR3 is 14 amino acids long. V was cut by 4 bases and J by 5 bases, with 14 bases left in between. CDR3 DNA sequence: TGTGCCAGCAGTTCCTCAGGGGTTGGAACTGAAGCTTTCTTT. It translates to CASSSSGVGTEAFF.

The V call is TRBV24-1, the J call TRBJ2-5, with 11 bases identical to TRBD1. V shed 4 bases and J 5 bases; nucleotides not matched to a gene: 8. This CDR3 has 16 residues. Germline CDR1 and CDR2: KGHDR and SFDVKD. DNA for the CDR3: TGTGCCACCAGTGACCGCGGGACAGGGGGTGCGGAGACCCAGTACTTC. Translated: CATSDRGTGGAETQYF.

The chain joins TRBV29-1 to TRBJ1-2, with 10 bases matching TRBD1. V was clipped by 7 bases and J by 7 bases; unmatched bases: 6. Germline V gene sequence: CDR1 SQVTM, CDR2 ANQGSEA. The CDR3 runs 12 residues. The CDR3 bases are TGCAGCGCATTCCGGGACAGGGGTGGCTACACCTTC. This translates into CSAFRDRGGYTF.

This CDR3 is CASSGDSSNQPQHF. The DNA for the CDR3 is TGTGCCAGCAGCGGGGACAGTAGCAATCAGCCCCAGCATTTT. The chain is built from TRBV6-5 and TRBJ1-5; 7 bases are shared with TRBD1. The CDR3 spans 14 residues. The V gene end was trimmed by 6 bases and the J gene end by 0 bases; junction bases not matched to a gene: 2. Germline V gene lookup returns CDR1 MNHEY and CDR2 SVGAGI.

The chain carries TRBV28 and TRBJ1-4; 12 nucleotides agree with TRBD1. Trimming at V came to 4 bases and at J to 6 bases, leaving 3 bases not matched to a gene. The CDR3 consists of 15 residues. Germline V gene lookup returns CDR1 MDHEN and CDR2 SYDVKM. The CDR3 DNA reads TGTGCCAGCAGTTCCGGGACAGGGGGCCATGAAAAACTGTTTTTT. Translated: CASSSGTGGHEKLFF.

The genes are TRBV2 and TRBJ1-4, with unresolved D. Trimming took 0 bases from V and 6 from J, leaving 11 bases between them. CDR3 length: 15 amino acids. Looked up from germline, CDR1 is SNHLY and CDR2 is FYNNEI. The CDR3: CASSEAVRRDEKLFF. CDR3 DNA: TGTGCCAGCAGTGAAGCGGTCAGGAGGGATGAAAAACTGTTTTTT. Full variable domain (remainder filled in from reference TRBV2 and TRBJ1-4): EPEVTQTPSHQVTQMGQEVILRCVPISNHLYFYWYRQILGQKVEFLVSFYNNEISEKSEIFDDQFSVERPDGSNFTLKIRSTKLEDSAMYFCASSEAVRRDEKLFFGSGTQLSVL.

The V gene is TRBV6-2 or TRBV6-3, the J gene TRBJ2-1, with 7 bases matching TRBD2. There are 13 residues in the CDR3. Germline assignment: CDR1 MNHEY and CDR2 SVGEGT. Trimming cost V 1 base and J 6 bases; bases outside gene matches: 0. CDR3 loop: CASSYWGGNEQFF. The CDR3 nucleotides read TGTGCCAGCAGTTACTGGGGGGGCAATGAGCAGTTCTTC.

This sequence joins TRBV6-5 and TRBJ2-3, with TRBD1 as a possible D gene (5 bases). This CDR3 is 15 amino acids long. The V end was cut by 4 bases, the J end by 1 base, with 12 bases between. Per germline, CDR1 MNHEY and CDR2 SVGAGI. This CDR3 is CASSFQGKGTDTQYF. The CDR3 nucleotides read TGTGCCAGCAGTTTCCAGGGAAAAGGCACAGATACGCAGTATTTT.